This T cell receptor beta chain was sequenced during a study of T cells after yellow fever vaccination. Study conclusions and caveats: Most clones from primary vaccination resurfaced after the booster (nearly 97% CD4, around 89% CD8). The secondary response was weaker, and its peak arrived faster, on day 5 versus 15.

The study made its TCR cDNA through 5'RACE template switching. That step introduced a universal primer site along with UMIs. MiXCR, applied by TCRdb to the 5' RACE reads, yields one record per CDR3 protein. The table includes 610,000 or so distinct CDR3 sequences, around 12% detected once. A word on this clonotype: Antigen unknown.

Trimming cost V 7 bases and J 1 base, with 12 bases left between them. Per germline, CDR1 SGHRS and CDR2 YFSETQ. This CDR3 region has 13 residues. Sequences were derived from PBMCs, sampled on the day of the yellow fever booster vaccination. The genes are TRBV5-1 and TRBJ2-7, with D possibly TRBD1 on 6 matching bases. This clonotype was obtained from a man under 40 who received the YFV17D yellow fever vaccine. The CDR3 bases are TGCGCCAGCGGCGACAGGAAATCCTACGAGCAGTACTTC. It codes for CASGDRKSYEQYF.